One and the same sample provided the 22 T cell receptor beta chains below, sequenced in a study of T cell repertoires in cytomegalovirus infection. TCRdb redid the calling of the reads with MiXCR, one entry per CDR3 protein. The sample lists 200,000 or so distinct CDR3 sequences; roughly 34% were seen once. These receptors' antigens are unknown. Here the sequenced sample was CD8+ T cells from cultured PBMCs, taken from culture after CMV antigen stimulation. The receptors originated from a human donor in good health (CMV status not recorded). Some clones in this sample may be carry-over from other donors' samples.

V gene TRBV6-5 combines with J gene TRBJ2-7; D not certain. The length of the CDR3 is 14 residues. Germline V gives CDR1 MNHEY, CDR2 SVGAGI. Between the trimmed V and J ends, which lost 0 bases and 3 bases, there was a span of 9 bases. Here the CDR3 DNA reads TGTGCCAGCAGTTACTCGGGCTCGCTCTACGAGCAGTACTTC. Translated, it gives CASSYSGSLYEQYF.

The chain carries TRBV19 and TRBJ1-2; D ambiguous. Deletions cut 7 bases from V and 0 bases from J, with 12 bases between. Germline V lookup: CDR1 LNHDA, CDR2 SQIVND (reference sequence). The CDR3 length is 14 residues. CDR3 in DNA: TGTGCCAGTACCCCGTCTCTAACTAACTATGGCTACACCTTC. Residues: CASTPSLTNYGYTF.

This clonotype was counted only a few times. This sequence joins TRBV7-6 and TRBJ1-1; no definite D call. V gave up 1 base and J gave up 7 bases, with 7 bases separating them. Germline CDR1 is SGHVS and CDR2 is FNYEAQ. This CDR3 has 12 residues. In DNA, the CDR3 is TGTGCCAGCAGCTTAGTGGCATATGAAGCTTTCTTT. This translates into CASSLVAYEAFF.

This clonotype occurred a few times. The chain couples TRBV5-1 to TRBJ1-1; weak D call: TRBD1 (6 bases). Germline loops: CDR1 SGHRS, CDR2 YFSETQ. The CDR3 is 15 amino acids. V shed 2 bases and J shed 3 bases, with 14 bases lying between them. CDR3 DNA sequence: TGCGCCAGCAGCTTCCTACAGGGAACGGACACTGAAGCTTTCTTT. Protein: CASSFLQGTDTEAFF.

This chain uses TRBV28 with TRBJ2-7, with TRBD2 identical over 10 bases. The CDR3 runs to 17 residues. Germline V gives CDR1 MDHEN, CDR2 SYDVKM. V lost 5 bases to trimming and J lost 2 bases; unmatched junction nucleotides: 12. CDR3: CASSPGLADLVTYEQYF. In nucleotides, the CDR3 is TGTGCCAGCAGTCCCGGACTAGCGGACCTCGTGACCTACGAGCAGTACTTC.

This chain connects TRBV5-4 to TRBJ1-2, with TRBD1 matching 7 bases. Germline CDR1 SGHNT, CDR2 YYREEE (reference sequence). The CDR3 runs 15 residues. After removal of 4 bases from V and 6 bases from J, the junction contained 12 bases not matched to a gene. The CDR3 DNA reads as TGTGCCAGCAGCGTAGGCGGACAGGTCCTTAATGGCTACACCTTC. It translates to CASSVGGQVLNGYTF. The full variable domain, in which reference TRBV5-4 and TRBJ1-2 provide the parts outside the CDR3, is ETGVTQSPTHLIKTRGQQVTLRCSSQSGHNTVSWYQQALGQGPQFIFQYYREEENGRGNFPPRFSGLQFPNYSSELNVNALELDDSALYLCASSVGGQVLNGYTFGSGTRLTVV.

The V gene is TRBV7-9, the J gene TRBJ1-3, with TRBD1 as a possible D gene (5 bases). The V end was cut by 5 bases, the J end by 0 bases, with 17 bases between. The CDR3 loop spans 17 amino acids. Germline CDR1 and CDR2: SEHNR and FQNEAQ (reference sequence). CDR3 DNA: TGTGCCAGCAGCCCCCGGCAGGGATCCCACTCTGGAAACACCATATATTTT. Encoded protein: CASSPRQGSHSGNTIYF. Using reference TRBV7-9 and TRBJ1-3 for the parts outside the CDR3, the full variable domain is DTGVSQNPRHKITKRGQNVTFRCDPISEHNRLYWYRQTLGQGPEFLTYFQNEAQLEKSRLLSDRFSAERPKGSFSTLEIQRTEQGDSAMYLCASSPRQGSHSGNTIYFGEGSWLTVV.

This clonotype was observed many times. In nucleotides, the CDR3 is TGTGCCAGCAGCTCTCAGGGGACTGGGGCCAACGTCCTGACTTTC. Its translation is CASSSQGTGANVLTF. The chain joins TRBV7-2 to TRBJ2-6, with D possibly being TRBD1 (6 bases). Germline V CDR1 and CDR2: SGHTA, FQGNSA. CDR3 size: 15 residues. V dropped 4 bases and J dropped 2 bases, with 9 bases sitting between them.

The chain is built from TRBV12-3 or TRBV12-4 and TRBJ1-5; D may be TRBD1 (5 bases). This CDR3 comprises 14 residues. V was clipped by 5 bases and J by 0 bases, with 8 bases between them. CDR3 nucleotide sequence: TGTGCCAGCAGTCCGCAGGGTAGCAATCAGCCCCAGCATTTT. This translates into CASSPQGSNQPQHF.

This clonotype was counted a few times. This chain links TRBV27 with TRBJ1-5; D is possibly TRBD1 (5 bases). Germline CDR1 MNHEY, CDR2 SMNVEV (reference sequence). The CDR3 loop spans 14 amino acids. V lost 6 bases and J 1 base, leaving 10 bases between the germline ends. The CDR3 reads CASSFAGSNQPQHF. The DNA of the CDR3 is TGTGCCAGCAGCTTCGCAGGGAGCAATCAGCCCCAGCATTTT.

V is TRBV7-2 and J is TRBJ2-1, with a tentative D call TRBD2 (5 bases). V gave up 5 bases and J gave up 11 bases, with 10 bases separating them. The V gene's germline CDR1 is SGHTA and CDR2 FQGNSA. The CDR3 length is 11 residues. CDR3 in amino acids: CASSLPGKQFF. The DNA of the CDR3 is TGTGCCAGCAGCCTCCCGGGGAAGCAGTTCTTC.

The chain has TRBV23-1 and TRBJ1-1; D is uncertain. TRBV23-1 is known as an ORF, though its function is uncertain. The germline V and J ends were trimmed by 2 bases and 2 bases, with 15 bases remaining between them. The CDR3 sequence is 16 residues long. Here the CDR3 reads CASSQQDRGINTEAFF. The CDR3 coding sequence is TGCGCCAGCAGTCAACAGGACCGGGGAATAAACACTGAAGCTTTCTTT.

In its sample, this clonotype was seen a few times. The CDR3 DNA sequence: TGTGCCAGCATCGCTGGCGGGGAAAGCTCTGGAAACACCATATATTTT. It specifies CASIAGGESSGNTIYF. V is TRBV7-6 and J is TRBJ1-3; D is unresolved. V was clipped by 7 bases and J by 0 bases, with 16 bases between them. In germline, CDR1 is SGHVS, CDR2 FNYEAQ. This CDR3 comprises 16 residues. Variable domain in full (rest from reference TRBV7-6 and TRBJ1-3): GAGVSQSPRYKVTKRGQDVALRCDPISGHVSLYWYRQALGQGPEFLTYFNYEAQQDKSGLPNDRFSAERPEGSISTLTIQRTEQRDSAMYRCASIAGGESSGNTIYFGEGSWLTVV.

The chain employs TRBV9 and TRBJ2-1, with 7 positions matching TRBD2. Germline trimming cut 3 bases from V and 7 bases from J; bases unmatched to any gene: 4. Germline CDR1 SGDLS, CDR2 YYNGEE. CDR3 length: 13 amino acids. The DNA for the CDR3 is TGTGCCAGCAGCGGGGGGGGAAGAAATGAGCAGTTCTTC. Its translation is CASSGGGRNEQFF.

This clonotype was seen many times. The chain links TRBV25-1 to TRBJ2-7; D is undetermined. The CDR3 is 11 residues long. Germline V lookup: CDR1 MGHDK, CDR2 SYGVNS. The V and J ends lost 2 bases and 4 bases respectively, with 3 bases between them. The CDR3 nucleotides are TGTGCCAGCAGTGAACATTACGAGCAGTACTTC. Protein: CASSEHYEQYF.

The chain joins TRBV4-2 to TRBJ2-3; TRBD1 matches at 11 bases. This CDR3 spans 19 amino acids. Germline values: CDR1 LGHNA, CDR2 YNFKEQ. The V gene end was trimmed by 2 bases and the J gene end by 4 bases; junction bases not matched to a gene: 14. DNA of the CDR3: TGTGCCAGCAGCCAACAGGGACAGGGGGTAGGCCTCGGCTCAGATACGCAGTATTTT. It is translated as CASSQQGQGVGLGSDTQYF.

The chain is built from TRBV7-3 and TRBJ2-6; D is undetermined. This CDR3 is built from 16 residues. The V end was cut by 0 bases, the J end by 4 bases, with 10 bases between. Germline V gene lookup returns CDR1 SGHTA and CDR2 FQGTGA. The CDR3 loop reads CASSLTGLMGANVLTF. The CDR3 DNA sequence: TGTGCCAGCAGCTTAACTGGGTTGATGGGGGCCAACGTCCTGACTTTC.

The chain combines TRBV6-2 or TRBV6-3 with TRBJ2-5; D may be TRBD1 (5 bases). V lost 8 bases and J lost 2, with 21 bases in between. Germline assignment: CDR1 MNHEY and CDR2 SVGEGT. The CDR3 spans 16 residues. In nucleotides, the CDR3 is TGTGCCAGCGCTCAGATCAGGGCCGCTGCGCAAGAGACCCAGTACTTC. It encodes CASAQIRAAAQETQYF.

The chain is built from TRBV9 and TRBJ2-1; 7 bases align to TRBD2. CDR1 and CDR2 (germline): SGDLS, YYNGEE. There are 16 residues in the CDR3. After removal of 0 bases from V and 0 bases from J, the junction contained 3 bases not matched to a gene. CDR3 sequence: CASSVEAGSSYNEQFF. DNA for the CDR3: TGTGCCAGCAGCGTAGAAGCGGGAAGCTCCTACAATGAGCAGTTCTTC.

This clonotype was found a few times. The chain carries TRBV5-4 and TRBJ1-6; perhaps TRBD1 as D (6 bases). Germline assignment: CDR1 SGHNT and CDR2 YYREEE (reference sequence). The CDR3 loop spans 13 amino acids. The germline V and J ends were trimmed by 3 bases and 11 bases, with 12 bases remaining between them. As DNA, the CDR3 is TGTGCCAGCAGCTACCAGGGGTCTGCACCCCTCCACTTT. It translates to CASSYQGSAPLHF.

The sample holds one count of this clonotype. This sequence joins TRBV7-9 and TRBJ2-3; a possible D gene is TRBD2 (6 bases). The V end was cut by 3 bases, the J end by 1 base, with 11 bases between. The CDR3 spans 15 residues. Germline-derived CDR1 and CDR2 are SEHNR and FQNEAQ (reference sequence). CDR3 sequence reads: CASSLGGLGTDTQYF. As DNA, the CDR3 is TGTGCCAGCAGCTTGGGGGGACTTGGCACAGATACGCAGTATTTT.

V usage is TRBV9 and J usage is TRBJ2-1; 9 bases are a match to TRBD2. Germline assignment: CDR1 SGDLS and CDR2 YYNGEE. The CDR3 is 13 residues long. V lost 3 bases to trimming and J lost 10 bases; unmatched junction nucleotides: 5. The CDR3 coding sequence is TGTGCCAGCAGCGGGGGACTAGCTGGGGAGCAGTTCTTC. Protein sequence: CASSGGLAGEQFF.